This TCR beta chain was sequenced during a study of response to subunit inactivated influenza vaccine. Findings of the study overall: The authors put forward the suggestion that each seasonal influenza vaccination may bring in only a limited number of new T cells.

The CDR3 length is 18 residues. The ends lost 1 base at V and 0 bases at J; junction bases unmatched: 8. Germline V gene sequence: CDR1 LGHNA, CDR2 YNFKEQ. One entry per CDR3 protein, called by TCRdb with MiXCR from the RT-PCR reads. The top ten clones hold roughly 24% of a sample with approximately 170,000 distinct CDR3 sequences, about an eighth of them seen once. This clonotype turned up a few times. Its antigen remains unknown. The chain uses TRBV4-2 and TRBJ2-1; TRBD1 aligns across 8 bases. This specimen was CD8+ T cells sorted from PBMCs, taken roughly 5 days after vaccination. The TCR was taken from a man aged 50-59 years who received an inactivated influenza vaccine. The CDR3 sequence: CASSQGGWDRSSYNEQFF. The CDR3 region has the DNA TGTGCCAGCAGCCAAGGGGGATGGGACAGGAGCTCCTACAATGAGCAGTTCTTC.